These 24 T cell receptor beta chains were sequenced from one sample in a study of shared clonotypes between healthy human individuals. As defined, naive CD8 cells were CD45RO-negative and positively selected for CCR7, with terminally differentiated effector memory CD45RA+ cells excluded. Generated by immunoSEQ multiplex PCR, the TCRdb table keeps only in-frame clones and is missing some. Seen here are roughly 2,000,000 clones, just under 95% observed once, and the top ten hold around 1%. The sample taken for sequencing was naive CD8+ T cells sorted from blood. The receptors here all came from a young man in good health.

The chain has TRBV5-1 and TRBJ2-5; a possible D gene is TRBD1 (5 bases). V shed 0 bases and J shed 2 bases, with 11 bases lying between them. This CDR3 region has 15 residues. CDR1 is SGHRS, CDR2 YFSETQ, per germline. The CDR3, as DNA: TGCGCCAGCAGCTTGGCGTTAGGGGATCAAGAGACCCAGTACTTC. This sequence encodes CASSLALGDQETQYF.

The chain joins TRBV29-1 to TRBJ2-3; tentatively, D is TRBD2 (7 bases). Trimming removed 0 bases at V and 2 bases at J, with 12 bases between. Germline V CDR1 and CDR2: SQVTM, ANQGSEA. The CDR3 is 15 residues long. CDR3: CSVEDAGATTDTQYF. The CDR3 DNA is TGCAGCGTTGAAGACGCGGGGGCGACCACAGATACGCAGTATTTT.

This clone appeared once. The gene calls are TRBV2 and TRBJ2-5, with 7 bases lining up with TRBD2. In germline, CDR1 is SNHLY, CDR2 FYNNEI. This CDR3 has 14 residues. The junction had 8 bases not matched to a gene; V was cut back by 7 bases and J by 3 bases. The CDR3 loop reads CASMWTSQEETQYF. CDR3 nucleotide sequence: TGTGCCAGCATGTGGACTAGTCAGGAAGAGACCCAGTACTTC.

CDR3 sequence (DNA): TGTGCCTGGAGTGTAATCTCTCATCACACCGGGGAGCTGTTTTTT. Translation: CAWSVISHHTGELFF. The rearrangement uses TRBV30 and TRBJ2-2; D remains unclear. The CDR3 runs to 15 residues. The V and J ends lost 0 bases and 3 bases respectively, with 11 bases between them. CDR1 and CDR2 (germline): GTSNPN, SVGIG (reference sequence).

About this clone: The limits of the CDR3 on the DNA are not certain, so only TCRdb's listed CDR3 is given. The chain recombines TRBV4-3 with TRBJ2-7. Germline values: CDR1 LGHNA, CDR2 YSLEER. The CDR3 sequence runs 15 residues, both termini included. The CDR3: CASSQDVTSGREQYF.

This rearrangement joins TRBV12-5 to TRBJ2-7, with TRBD1 identical over 7 bases. The CDR3 totals 15 residues. J lost 3 bases, V lost 5 bases, and 10 bases had no gene match. The germline gives CDR1 LGHNT, CDR2 FRNRAP. The CDR3 bases are TGTGCTAGTGGTAAACCGACAGGGATCCTCTACGAGCAGTACTTC. The encoded protein is CASGKPTGILYEQYF.

The chain has TRBV2 and TRBJ2-7; D is undetermined. Germline assignment: CDR1 SNHLY and CDR2 FYNNEI. There are 12 residues in the CDR3. V lost 1 base and J lost 5, with 6 bases in between. Written as DNA, the CDR3 is TGTGCCAGCAGTGAAGGAAGAAACGAGCAGTACTTC. This translates into CASSEGRNEQYF.

This clone was observed a handful of times. The chain carries TRBV27 and TRBJ1-2; no firm D call. V lost 3 bases and J 4 bases, leaving 12 bases between the germline ends. Germline values: CDR1 MNHEY, CDR2 SMNVEV (reference sequence). The CDR3 consists of 14 residues. CDR3 coding DNA: TGTGCCAGCAGTTTGGCCGGCGGTCTCTATGGCTACACCTTC. This encodes CASSLAGGLYGYTF.

The rearrangement joins TRBV4-1 to TRBJ2-5; D gene uncertain. Germline CDR1 is MGHRA and CDR2 is YSYEKL. This CDR3 has 13 residues. Trimming cost V 0 bases and J 5 bases, with 7 bases left between them. Here the CDR3 reads CASSQELRETQYF. In nucleotides, the CDR3 is TGCGCCAGCAGCCAAGAATTGAGGGAGACCCAGTACTTC.

The rearrangement links TRBV27 to TRBJ2-5; the D is unclear. Trimming pared 0 bases from V and 5 bases from J, leaving 13 bases between. The CDR3 is 15 amino acids. Germline V gives CDR1 MNHEY, CDR2 SMNVEV (reference sequence). The CDR3 spells CASSLSRIHQETQYF. Here the CDR3 DNA reads TGTGCCAGCAGTTTATCCCGGATACATCAGGAGACCCAGTACTTC.

The chain couples TRBV6-6 to TRBJ2-1; TRBD2 agrees at 10 bases. The V and J ends lost 5 bases and 7 bases, in that order; junction bases with no gene match: 5. The CDR3 is made up of 14 amino acids. The V gene's germline CDR1 is MNHNY and CDR2 SVGAGI (reference sequence). The CDR3 DNA sequence: TGTGCCAGCAGTGACCTAGCGGGGGTTAATGAGCAGTTCTTC. Encoded protein: CASSDLAGVNEQFF.

The J gene is TRBJ2-5, the V gene TRBV9; 9 nucleotides align to TRBD1. The germline V gene has CDR1 SGDLS and CDR2 YYNGEE. This CDR3 contains 15 residues. J gave up 6 bases and V 3 bases, and 9 bases lay outside the gene matches. The CDR3 DNA reads TGTGCCAGCAGCGACCAGACAGGGGGTCGGAAGACCCAGTACTTC. Its protein product is CASSDQTGGRKTQYF.

This clone was seen once. The chain combines TRBV4-1 with TRBJ2-7, with a weak D call TRBD1 (6 bases). The CDR3 loop spans 15 amino acids. Germline CDR1 reads MGHRA; CDR2 reads YSYEKL. V was trimmed by 3 bases and J by 3 bases, leaving 15 bases between them. CDR3 region: CASSHIIGQYYEQYF. Here the CDR3 DNA reads TGCGCCAGCAGCCATATTATCGGACAGTACTACGAGCAGTACTTC.

This chain uses TRBV4-3 with TRBJ1-2; a possible D gene is TRBD1 (6 bases). Germline lookup yields CDR1 LGHNA and CDR2 YSLEER. The CDR3 runs 15 residues. V was clipped by 1 base and J by 0 bases, with 9 bases between them. The CDR3 bases are TGCGCCAGCAGCCAAGTCTGGGGGCCTAACTATGGCTACACCTTC. This encodes CASSQVWGPNYGYTF.

This sequence joins TRBV4-1 and TRBJ2-7; TRBD1 or TRBD2 may be the D gene (5 bases each). Trimming cost V 1 base and J 2 bases, with 18 bases left between them. This CDR3 contains 17 residues. Germline CDR1 is MGHRA and CDR2 is YSYEKL. The CDR3 is CASSQALGTPLPYEQYF. In DNA form, the CDR3 reads TGCGCCAGCAGCCAAGCCTTAGGGACCCCACTACCCTACGAGCAGTACTTC.

V usage is TRBV27 and J usage is TRBJ2-2; D gene ambiguous. Deletions cut 9 bases from V and 2 bases from J, with 13 bases between. This CDR3 is 14 amino acids long. Germline CDR1 and CDR2: MNHEY and SMNVEV (reference sequence). The CDR3 coding sequence is TGTGCCAGTTGTCATGGGCAAAACACCGGGGAGCTGTTTTTT. Encoded protein: CASCHGQNTGELFF.

The CDR3 bases are TGTGCCAGCAGTGAAGCTTTACTAGCGGGGGTCACAGATACGCAGTATTTT. As protein: CASSEALLAGVTDTQYF. The rearrangement links TRBV2 to TRBJ2-3; 11 bases fit TRBD2. Per the germline V gene, CDR1 is SNHLY and CDR2 is FYNNEI. Trimming cost V 0 bases and J 2 bases; bases outside gene matches: 4. There are 17 residues in the CDR3.

This chain links TRBV6-1 with TRBJ1-1, with unresolved D. The CDR3 has 13 residues. The V gene lost 0 bases and the J gene lost 6 bases, with 8 bases spanning the gap. Germline values: CDR1 MNHNS, CDR2 SASEGT. The CDR3 sequence: CASSEARAPEAFF. Written as DNA, the CDR3 is TGTGCCAGCAGTGAAGCCCGGGCCCCTGAAGCTTTCTTT.

Concerning this clone: The sample carries other DNA sequences with the same CDR3. The chain joins TRBV27 to TRBJ2-1; 11 nucleotides match TRBD2. Losses at the gene ends were 5 bases for V and 7 bases for J; bases not matched to a gene: 7. This CDR3 has 15 residues. CDR1 MNHEY and CDR2 SMNVEV come from the germline V gene (reference sequence). The CDR3 spells CASSPGASGRNEQFF. The CDR3, as DNA: TGTGCCAGCAGTCCTGGGGCTAGCGGGAGGAATGAGCAGTTCTTC.

The chain is built from TRBV2 and TRBJ1-5; D might be TRBD1 (6 bases). The CDR3 consists of 15 residues. Germline CDR1 reads SNHLY; CDR2 reads FYNNEI. V shed 0 bases and J shed 4 bases, with 10 bases lying between them. The CDR3 loop is CASSEAGTQNQPQHF. As DNA, the CDR3 is TGTGCCAGCAGTGAAGCAGGGACACAAAATCAGCCCCAGCATTTT.

This sequence joins TRBV19 and TRBJ2-5; a weak D match, TRBD2 (5 bases). Germline V gene sequence: CDR1 LNHDA, CDR2 SQIVND (reference sequence). V dropped 3 bases and J dropped 0 bases, with 11 bases sitting between them. The CDR3 is 15 amino acids. The CDR3 DNA is TGTGCCAGTAGTATGGGATTGCGGGACCAAGAGACCCAGTACTTC. It codes for CASSMGLRDQETQYF.

In its sample, this clone was seen once. The rearrangement links TRBV29-1 to TRBJ2-7; 9 bases are a match to TRBD2. Germline V gene data show CDR1 as SQVTM and CDR2 as ANQGSEA. The V gene end was trimmed by 2 bases and the J gene end by 4 bases; junction bases not matched to a gene: 12. CDR3 length: 16 amino acids. CDR3 region: CSVEYGVAGASYEQYF. CDR3 sequence (DNA): TGCAGCGTTGAATATGGCGTAGCGGGAGCATCATACGAGCAGTACTTC.

The chain recombines TRBV13 with TRBJ2-3, with D perhaps TRBD2 (6 bases). CDR1 and CDR2 (germline): PRHDT, FYEKMQ (reference sequence). V shed 1 base and J shed 5 bases, with 10 bases lying between them. The CDR3 sequence is 14 residues long. The DNA for the CDR3 is TGTGCCAGCAGCTTAGCGGGAGTTGAAGATACGCAGTATTTT. Its protein product is CASSLAGVEDTQYF.

The V and J genes are TRBV30 and TRBJ1-3; no clear D. Germline V gives CDR1 GTSNPN, CDR2 SVGIG (reference sequence). This CDR3 spans 14 amino acids. Deletions cut 4 bases from V and 0 bases from J, with 10 bases between. CDR3 loop: CAWMPHSSGNTIYF. CDR3 bases: TGTGCCTGGATGCCCCACAGCTCTGGAAACACCATATATTTT.